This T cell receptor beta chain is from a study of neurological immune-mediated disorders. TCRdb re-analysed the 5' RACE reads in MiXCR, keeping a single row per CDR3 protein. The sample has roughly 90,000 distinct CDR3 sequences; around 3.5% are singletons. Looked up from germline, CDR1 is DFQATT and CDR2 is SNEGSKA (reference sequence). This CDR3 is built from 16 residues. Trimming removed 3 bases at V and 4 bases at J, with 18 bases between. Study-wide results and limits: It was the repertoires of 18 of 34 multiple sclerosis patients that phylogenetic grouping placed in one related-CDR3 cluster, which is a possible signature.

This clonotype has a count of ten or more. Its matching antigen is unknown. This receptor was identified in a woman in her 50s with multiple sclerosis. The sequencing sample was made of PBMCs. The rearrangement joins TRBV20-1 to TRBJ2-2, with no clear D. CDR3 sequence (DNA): TGCAGTGCTAGTAGTCTTGGTGGCGCCGGCACCGGGGAGCTGTTTTTT. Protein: CSASSLGGAGTGELFF.